This T cell receptor (beta chain) was obtained from a study of T-cell memory formation after mild COVID-19. Study results and limitations: The study found balanced CD4/CD8 in clones contracting day 15 to 85 and a CD4+ lean in later expanders.

As regards this clonotype: Its target is unknown.

TCRdb passed the 5' RACE reads through MiXCR, listing each CDR3 protein once. Of 450,000 or so distinct CDR3 sequences listed, 20% to 25% are singletons. This clonotype originated in an adult woman who had mild COVID-19 (a few samples of this study predate the infection). Cell type and time point are not known. Sequencing input: PBMCs or a T cell subset sorted from them (not recorded which).

The CDR3 DNA sequence: TGTGCCAGCAGTTACGGGACAGTTAGCGAGACCCAGTACTTC. It codes for CASSYGTVSETQYF. V and J are TRBV6-5 and TRBJ2-5, with 7 bases aligning to TRBD1. Trimming removed 2 bases from V and 5 bases from J; junction bases left unmatched: 5. The germline V gene encodes CDR1 MNHEY and CDR2 SVGAGI. The CDR3 is made up of 14 amino acids.